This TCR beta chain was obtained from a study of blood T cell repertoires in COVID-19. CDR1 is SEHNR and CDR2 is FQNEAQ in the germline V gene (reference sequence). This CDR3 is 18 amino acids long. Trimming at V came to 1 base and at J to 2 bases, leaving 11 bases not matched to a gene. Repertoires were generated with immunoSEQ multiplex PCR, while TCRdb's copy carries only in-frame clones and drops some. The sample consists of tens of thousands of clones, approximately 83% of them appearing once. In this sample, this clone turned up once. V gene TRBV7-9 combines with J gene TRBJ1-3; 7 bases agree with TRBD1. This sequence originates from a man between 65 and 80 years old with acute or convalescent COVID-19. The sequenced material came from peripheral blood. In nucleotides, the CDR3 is TGTGCCAGCAGCTTAGGTTCGACAGGGAGTATGGCTGGAAACACCATATATTTT. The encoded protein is CASSLGSTGSMAGNTIYF.